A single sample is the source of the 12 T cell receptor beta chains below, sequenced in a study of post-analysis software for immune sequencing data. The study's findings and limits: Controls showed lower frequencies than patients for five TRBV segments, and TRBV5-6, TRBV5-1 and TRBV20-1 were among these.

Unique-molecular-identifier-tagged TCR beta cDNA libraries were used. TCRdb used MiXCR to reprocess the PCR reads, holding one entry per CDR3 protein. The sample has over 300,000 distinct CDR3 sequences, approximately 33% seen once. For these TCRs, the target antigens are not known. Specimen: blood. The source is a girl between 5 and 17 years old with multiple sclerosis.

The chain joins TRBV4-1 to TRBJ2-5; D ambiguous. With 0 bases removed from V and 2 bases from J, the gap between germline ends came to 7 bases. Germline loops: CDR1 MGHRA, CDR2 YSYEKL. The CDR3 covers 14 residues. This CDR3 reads CASSQEGSQETQYF. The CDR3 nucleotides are TGCGCCAGCAGCCAAGAGGGCAGTCAAGAGACCCAGTACTTC.

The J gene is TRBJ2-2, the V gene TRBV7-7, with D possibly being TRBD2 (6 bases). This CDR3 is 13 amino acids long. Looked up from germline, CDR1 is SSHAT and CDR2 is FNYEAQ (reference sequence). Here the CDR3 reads CTSRDPYTGELFF. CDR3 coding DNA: TGTACTAGCAGGGACCCCTACACCGGGGAGCTGTTTTTT.

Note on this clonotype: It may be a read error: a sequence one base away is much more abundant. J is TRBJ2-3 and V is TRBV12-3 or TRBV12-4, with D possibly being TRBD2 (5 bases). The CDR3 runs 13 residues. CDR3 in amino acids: CASSLTREDTEYF. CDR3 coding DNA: TGTGCCAGCAGCCTCACTAGGGAAGATACGGAGTATTTT.

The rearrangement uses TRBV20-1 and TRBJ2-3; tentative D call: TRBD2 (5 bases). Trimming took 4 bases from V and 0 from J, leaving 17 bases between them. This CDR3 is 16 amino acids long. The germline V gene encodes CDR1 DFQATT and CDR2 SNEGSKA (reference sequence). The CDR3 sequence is CSATQVGAPSTDTQYF. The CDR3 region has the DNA TGCAGTGCTACCCAGGTGGGAGCGCCGAGCACAGATACGCAGTATTTT.

For the CDR3, the DNA is TGCAGTGTTACCTCCGCGGGAGGGGGCTACACCTTC. The encoded protein is CSVTSAGGGYTF. J is TRBJ1-2 and V is TRBV20-1; D gene ambiguous. V gave up 7 bases and J gave up 8 bases, with 17 bases separating them. The CDR3 is 12 residues long. Germline CDR1 is DFQATT and CDR2 is SNEGSKA (reference sequence).

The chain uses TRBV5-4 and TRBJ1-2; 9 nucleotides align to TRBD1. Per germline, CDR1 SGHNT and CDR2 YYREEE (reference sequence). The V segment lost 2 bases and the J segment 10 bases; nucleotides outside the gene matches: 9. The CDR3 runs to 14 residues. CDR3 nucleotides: TGTGCCAGCAGCTTAATACAGGGGGCGAACGACTACACCTTC. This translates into CASSLIQGANDYTF. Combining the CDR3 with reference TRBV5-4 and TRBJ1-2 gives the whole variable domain ETGVTQSPTHLIKTRGQQVTLRCSSQSGHNTVSWYQQALGQGPQFIFQYYREEENGRGNFPPRFSGLQFPNYSSELNVNALELDDSALYLCASSLIQGANDYTFGSGTRLTVV.

The CDR3 is CASTPPDLGANVLTF. CDR3 sequence (DNA): TGTGCCAGCACCCCTCCGGACCTGGGGGCCAACGTCCTGACTTTC. The rearrangement joins TRBV6-2 or TRBV6-3 to TRBJ2-6; D is unresolved. Per germline, CDR1 MNHEY and CDR2 SVGEGT. Trimming removed 7 bases at V and 4 bases at J, with 14 bases between. The CDR3 extends over 15 amino acids.

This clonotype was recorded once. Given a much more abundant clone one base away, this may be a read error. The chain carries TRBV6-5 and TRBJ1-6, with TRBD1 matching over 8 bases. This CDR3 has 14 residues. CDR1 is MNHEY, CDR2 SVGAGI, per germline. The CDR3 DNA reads TGTACCAGCAGTAGGACAGGGAAGAATTCACCCCTCCACTTT. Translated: CTSSRTGKNSPLHF.

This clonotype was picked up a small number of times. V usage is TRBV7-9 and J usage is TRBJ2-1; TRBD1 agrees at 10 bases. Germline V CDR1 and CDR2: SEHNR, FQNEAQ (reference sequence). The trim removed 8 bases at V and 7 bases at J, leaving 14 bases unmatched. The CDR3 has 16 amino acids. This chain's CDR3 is CASARGRDRGLNEQFF. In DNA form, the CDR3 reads TGTGCCAGCGCCCGCGGCCGGGACAGGGGTCTAAATGAGCAGTTCTTC.

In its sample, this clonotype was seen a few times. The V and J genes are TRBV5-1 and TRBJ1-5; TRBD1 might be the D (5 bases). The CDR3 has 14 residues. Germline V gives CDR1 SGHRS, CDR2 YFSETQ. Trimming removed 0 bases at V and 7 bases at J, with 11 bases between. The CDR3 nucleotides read TGCGCCAGCAGCTTGGATGGGGGAGGACAGCCCCAGCATTTT. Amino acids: CASSLDGGGQPQHF.

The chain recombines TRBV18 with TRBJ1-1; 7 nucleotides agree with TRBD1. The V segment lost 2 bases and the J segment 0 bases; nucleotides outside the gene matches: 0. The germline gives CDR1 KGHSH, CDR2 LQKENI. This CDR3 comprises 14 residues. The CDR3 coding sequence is TGTGCCAGCTCACCAGACAGGGTGAACACTGAAGCTTTCTTT. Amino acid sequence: CASSPDRVNTEAFF.

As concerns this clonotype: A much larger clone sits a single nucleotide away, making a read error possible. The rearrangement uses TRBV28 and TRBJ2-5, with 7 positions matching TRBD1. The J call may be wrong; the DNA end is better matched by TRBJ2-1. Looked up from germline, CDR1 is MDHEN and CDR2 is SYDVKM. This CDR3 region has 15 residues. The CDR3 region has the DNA TGTGCCAGCAGTCCGACAGGGCTACTCCAAGAGACCCAGTTCTTC. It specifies CASSPTGLLQETQFF.